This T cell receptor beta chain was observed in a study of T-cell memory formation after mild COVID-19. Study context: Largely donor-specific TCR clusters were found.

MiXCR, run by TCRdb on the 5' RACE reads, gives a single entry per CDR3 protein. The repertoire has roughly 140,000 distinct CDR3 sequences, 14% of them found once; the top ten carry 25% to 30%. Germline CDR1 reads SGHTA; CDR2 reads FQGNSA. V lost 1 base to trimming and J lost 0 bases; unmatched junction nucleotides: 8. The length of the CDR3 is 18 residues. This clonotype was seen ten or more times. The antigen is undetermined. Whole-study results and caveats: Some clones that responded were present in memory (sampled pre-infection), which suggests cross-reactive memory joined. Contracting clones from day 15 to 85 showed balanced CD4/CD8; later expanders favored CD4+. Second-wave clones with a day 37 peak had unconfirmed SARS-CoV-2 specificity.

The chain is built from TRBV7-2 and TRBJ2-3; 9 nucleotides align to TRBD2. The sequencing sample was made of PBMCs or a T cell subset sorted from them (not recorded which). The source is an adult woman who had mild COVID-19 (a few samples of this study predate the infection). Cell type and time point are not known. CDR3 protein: CASSLVLAGFYSTDTQYF. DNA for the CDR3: TGTGCCAGCAGCTTAGTACTAGCGGGCTTTTATAGCACAGATACGCAGTATTTT.